The 13 T cell receptor beta chains presented below share a single source sample, sequenced in a study of T cell changes during pregnancy in multiple sclerosis. The table came from immunoSEQ multiplex PCR; TCRdb's copy has only in-frame clones and leaves some out. Here the sample spans tens of thousands of clones, 90% to 95% being singletons. Specimen: CD4+ T cells from peripheral blood mononuclear cells, collected in the second trimester of pregnancy. The receptors shown here come from a female donor with multiple sclerosis, enrolled in a pregnancy study.

Concerning this clone itself: At one of its ends the junction is not consistent with the germline gene, which may arise from a read error. V is TRBV6-4 and J is TRBJ2-3, with 8 nucleotides matching TRBD2. The CDR3 has 13 residues. Germline V gene sequence: CDR1 MRHNA, CDR2 SNTAGT. The CDR3 is CASRGGSRDTQYF. The CDR3 nucleotides read TGTGCCAGCCGGGGGGGGAGCAGAGATACGCAGTATTTT.

Worth noting for this clone: The sample contains more than one DNA sequence encoding this CDR3. CDR3 DNA sequence: TGTGCCAGCAGCTTAAGAGGTCTCAACACCGGGGAGCTGTTTTTT. Protein: CASSLRGLNTGELFF. This chain joins TRBV7-2 and TRBJ2-2; unclear D gene. V lost 2 bases and J lost 2, with 9 bases in between. This CDR3 region has 15 residues. In germline, CDR1 is SGHTA, CDR2 FQGNSA.

The genes are TRBV5-5 and TRBJ2-1; 9 bases line up with TRBD1. The length of the CDR3 is 14 residues. The V gene end was trimmed by 3 bases and the J gene end by 14 bases; junction bases not matched to a gene: 12. Germline loops: CDR1 SGHKS, CDR2 YYEKEE (reference sequence). The chain's CDR3 is CASSSEFSTGGEFF. In nucleotides, the CDR3 is TGTGCCAGCAGCTCTGAGTTTTCGACAGGGGGTGAGTTCTTC.

As DNA, the CDR3 is TGTGCCAGTACCCCCTCCGGGGTCTCCTACGAGCAGTACTTC. This gives the protein CASTPSGVSYEQYF. The rearrangement uses TRBV19 and TRBJ2-7, with D possibly being TRBD2 (5 bases). Trimming took 7 bases from V and 0 from J, leaving 13 bases between them. This CDR3 has 14 amino acids. Germline assignment: CDR1 LNHDA and CDR2 SQIVND (reference sequence).

The V call is TRBV7-2, the J call TRBJ2-3; 8 bases agree with TRBD2. The V gene's germline CDR1 is SGHTA and CDR2 FQGNSA. The V and J ends lost 1 base and 3 bases, in that order; junction bases with no gene match: 3. This CDR3 spans 15 amino acids. The CDR3 here is CASSLDGTRTDTQYF. In DNA form, the CDR3 reads TGTGCCAGCAGCTTAGATGGGACTAGAACAGATACGCAGTATTTT.

The V call is TRBV7-9, the J call TRBJ1-2; TRBD1 might be the D (5 bases). Germline V CDR1 and CDR2: SEHNR, FQNEAQ (reference sequence). The ends were cut back, 3 bases at V and 4 bases at J, with 9 bases in the middle. The CDR3 loop spans 13 amino acids. The DNA of the CDR3 is TGTGCCAGCAGCTTCGGGCAGGGCTATGGCTACACCTTC. Translated: CASSFGQGYGYTF.

The chain couples TRBV4-2 to TRBJ1-6; tentative D call: TRBD1 (5 bases). V was cut by 1 base and J by 8 bases, with 9 bases left in between. The CDR3 runs 14 residues. The V gene's germline CDR1 is LGHNA and CDR2 YNFKEQ. CDR3 DNA: TGTGCCAGCAGCCAAGGGGGCGGGGATTCACCCCTCCACTTT. Its translation is CASSQGGGDSPLHF.

The V and J genes are TRBV9 and TRBJ1-1, with 7 nucleotides matching TRBD1. There are 15 residues in the CDR3. CDR1 is SGDLS and CDR2 is YYNGEE in the germline V gene. Trimming cost V 2 bases and J 0 bases; bases outside gene matches: 4. The CDR3 DNA reads TGTGCCAGCAGCGTCCAGGGGGGTATGAACACTGAAGCTTTCTTT. This sequence encodes CASSVQGGMNTEAFF.

J is TRBJ2-7 and V is TRBV10-3; 7 nucleotides agree with TRBD1. Unmatched junction bases numbered 6, after V lost 6 bases and J lost 1 base. CDR3 size: 14 residues. CDR1 ENHRY and CDR2 SYGVKD come from the germline V gene. The CDR3 DNA is TGTGCCATCAGCACCCAGGGGGAATCCTACGAGCAGTACTTC. Protein product: CAISTQGESYEQYF.

This clone was recorded only once. The chain joins TRBV27 to TRBJ1-2, with 7 nucleotides matching TRBD1. Germline V gene lookup returns CDR1 MNHEY and CDR2 SMNVEV (reference sequence). V was pared by 4 bases and J by 6 bases, with 8 bases of the junction left unmatched. The CDR3 has 14 amino acids. The CDR3 bases are TGTGCCAGCAGTTCAACACGACAGGGTCATGGCTACACCTTC. Encoded protein: CASSSTRQGHGYTF.

This clone was counted once. The chain uses TRBV7-2 and TRBJ2-7, with 7 bases aligning to TRBD2. Per germline, CDR1 SGHTA and CDR2 FQGNSA. The CDR3 contains 13 residues. Trimming removed 4 bases from V and 4 bases from J; junction bases left unmatched: 4. The DNA of the CDR3 is TGTGCCAGCAGCTCCGCTAGCGGATACGAGCAGTACTTC. Protein: CASSSASGYEQYF.

The chain has TRBV19 and TRBJ1-3; maybe TRBD1 (5 bases). V was clipped by 9 bases and J by 0 bases, with 18 bases between them. Germline CDR1 reads LNHDA; CDR2 reads SQIVND (reference sequence). This CDR3 comprises 16 residues. The CDR3 DNA reads as TGTGCCAGCCAACCCCTCGGGGGTCTCTCTGGAAACACCATATATTTT. Amino acids: CASQPLGGLSGNTIYF.

The chain couples TRBV19 to TRBJ2-7; the match to TRBD1 covers 7 bases. V gave up 4 bases and J gave up 3 bases; unmatched junction bases: 3. CDR3 length: 13 residues. Germline CDR1 and CDR2: LNHDA and SQIVND (reference sequence). The CDR3 here is CASSTNRGYEQYF. CDR3 in DNA: TGTGCCAGTAGTACCAACAGGGGCTACGAGCAGTACTTC.